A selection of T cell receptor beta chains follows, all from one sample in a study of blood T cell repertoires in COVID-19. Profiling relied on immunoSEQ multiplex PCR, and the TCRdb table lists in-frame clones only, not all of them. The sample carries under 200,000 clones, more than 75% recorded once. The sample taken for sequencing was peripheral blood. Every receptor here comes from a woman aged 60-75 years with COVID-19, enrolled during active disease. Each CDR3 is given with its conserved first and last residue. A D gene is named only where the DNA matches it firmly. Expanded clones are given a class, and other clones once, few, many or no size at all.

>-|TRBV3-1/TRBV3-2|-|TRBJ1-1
TGTGCCAGCAGCCAGGTACAGGGTGAGGACACTGAAGCTTTCTTT
CASSQVQGEDTEAFF
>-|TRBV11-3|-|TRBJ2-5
TGTGCCAGCAGCTTAGGGGCAGCTGTTGAAACTGAGACCCAGTACTTC
CASSLGAAVETETQYF
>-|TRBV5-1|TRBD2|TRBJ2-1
TGCGCCAGCAGCTTTAGCGGGAGCTCCTACAATGAGCAGTTCTTC
CASSFSGSSYNEQFF
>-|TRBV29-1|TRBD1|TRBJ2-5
TGCAGCGCCACTCTGACAGGGTCGGAGACCCAGTACTTC
CSATLTGSETQYF
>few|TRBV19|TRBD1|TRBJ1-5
TGTGCCAGTAGTGGTCAGGGGGTAAGCAATCAGCCCCAGCATTTT
CASSGQGVSNQPQHF
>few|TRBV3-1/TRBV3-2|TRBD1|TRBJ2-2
TGTGCCAGCAGCCTTGGGGGTGGGACAGGTGTTAATCGGGAGCTGTTTTTT
CASSLGGGTGVNRELFF
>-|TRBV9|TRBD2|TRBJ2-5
TGTGCCAGCAGCGTCCACGCCCTAGCGGAGCAAGAGACCCAGTACTTC
CASSVHALAEQETQYF
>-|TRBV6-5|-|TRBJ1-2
TGTGCCAGCAGTCGGGACAATTCTCTTGGCTACACCTTC
CASSRDNSLGYTF
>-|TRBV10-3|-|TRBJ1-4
TGTGCCACAGGCGGCCAGGGTAATGAAAAACTGTTTTTT
CATGGQGNEKLFF
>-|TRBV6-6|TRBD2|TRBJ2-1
TGTGCCAGCAGTTACTCTAGCGGGGGGGCCGGGGAGCAGTTCTTC
CASSYSSGGAGEQFF
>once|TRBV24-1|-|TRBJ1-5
TGTGCCACCAGTGATAGGGGTAATCAGCCCCAGCATTTT
CATSDRGNQPQHF
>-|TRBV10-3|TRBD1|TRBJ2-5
TGTGCCATCAGTGAAAGGACAGGGGCAGGTGGAGGACAAGAGACCCAGTACTTC
CAISERTGAGGGQETQYF
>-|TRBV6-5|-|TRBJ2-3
TGTGCCAGCAGTTATTTCAGGGGGGGCACAGATACGCAGTATTTT
CASSYFRGGTDTQYF
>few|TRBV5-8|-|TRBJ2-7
TGTGCCAGCAGCTTGCCTGAGACAGTGGGGGGCTACGAGCAGTACTTC
CASSLPETVGGYEQYF
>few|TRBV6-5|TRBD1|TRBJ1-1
TGTGCCAGCAGCTCTCGGGACAGCAACACTGAAGCTTTCTTT
CASSSRDSNTEAFF
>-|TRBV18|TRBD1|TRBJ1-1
TGTGCCAGCTCACCAATGGACAGGGGAGGGAGCACTGAAGCTTTCTTT
CASSPMDRGGSTEAFF
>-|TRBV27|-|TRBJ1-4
TGTGCCAGCAGTTACGCCGGGACAACTAATGAAAAACTGTTTTTT
CASSYAGTTNEKLFF
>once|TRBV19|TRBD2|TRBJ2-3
TGTGCCAGTAGTGACTCGCTAGCGGGTCCCACAGATACGCAGTATTTT
CASSDSLAGPTDTQYF
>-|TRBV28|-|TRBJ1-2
TGTGCCAGCACCCGTCTAAAAGAGAGGTATGGCTACACCTTC
CASTRLKERYGYTF
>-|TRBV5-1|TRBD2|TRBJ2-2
TGCGCCAGCAGCTTGGATGTACGCGGGAGATCGAACACCGGGGAGCTGTTTTTT
CASSLDVRGRSNTGELFF
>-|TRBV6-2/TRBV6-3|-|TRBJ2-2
TGTGCCAGCAGTCGTCCCCCGGGACACTTTACCGGGGAGCTGTTTTTT
CASSRPPGHFTGELFF
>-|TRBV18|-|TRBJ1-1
TGTGCCAGCTCACCACAAGCAGGGGTCGCTTTCTTT
CASSPQAGVAFF
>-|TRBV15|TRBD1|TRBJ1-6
TGTGCCACCAGACAAATTGGGACAGGGGGCCTAAGCTCCTATAATTCACCCCTCCACTTT
CATRQIGTGGLSSYNSPLHF
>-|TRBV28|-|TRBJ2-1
TGTGCCAGCAGACAAACAGGGCAGGGGGGGCAGTTCTTC
CASRQTGQGGQFF
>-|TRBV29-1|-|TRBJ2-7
TGCAGCGTTGAGGGCCCCGGGGCCTACGAGCAGTACTTC
CSVEGPGAYEQYF
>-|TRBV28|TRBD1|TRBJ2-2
TGTGCCAGCAGCGAGGACAGGGGCAGGTTTACCGGGGAGCTGTTTTTT
CASSEDRGRFTGELFF
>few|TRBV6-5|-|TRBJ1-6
TGTGCCAGCAGTTACTCAGGACAGATTAATTCACCCCTCCACTTT
CASSYSGQINSPLHF
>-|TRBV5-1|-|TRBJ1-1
TGCGCCAGCAGCTTGATGGGGAGCGCTGAAGCTTTCTTT
CASSLMGSAEAFF
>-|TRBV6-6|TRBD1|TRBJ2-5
TGTGCCAGCAGTTACTTCCCAGGGGGAAGCCAGACCCAGTACTTC
CASSYFPGGSQTQYF
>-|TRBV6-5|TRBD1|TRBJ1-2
TGTGCCAGCAGTCACCAACAGGGGAACTATGGCTACACCTTC
CASSHQQGNYGYTF
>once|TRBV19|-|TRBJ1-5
TGTGCCAGTAGGAGTCTTTTATATAGCAATCAGCCCCAGCATTTT
CASRSLLYSNQPQHF
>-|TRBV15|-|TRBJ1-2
TGTGCCACCAGCAGAGATCGGGGAAATGATGATGGCTACACCTTC
CATSRDRGNDDGYTF
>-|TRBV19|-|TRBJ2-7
TGTGCCAGTAGTATAGATTACTCCTACGAGCAGTACTTC
CASSIDYSYEQYF
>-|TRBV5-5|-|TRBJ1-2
TGTGCCAGCAGCCCGTCCCCTTTCTATGGCTACACCTTC
CASSPSPFYGYTF
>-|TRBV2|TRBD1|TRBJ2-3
TGTGCCAGCAGGACCTCACAGGGGCCCGCAGGTACGCAGTATTTT
CASRTSQGPAGTQYF
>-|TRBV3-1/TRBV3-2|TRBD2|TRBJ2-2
TGTGCCAGCAGCCATCTCCGACTAGCGGGAGTAGGAGAGCTGTTTTTT
CASSHLRLAGVGELFF
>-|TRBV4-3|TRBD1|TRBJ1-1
TGCGCCAGCAGTGACGCGGCGAGAAAGACAGGGGTGAACACTGAAGCTTTCTTT
CASSDAARKTGVNTEAFF
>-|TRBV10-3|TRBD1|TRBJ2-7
TGTGCCATCGGGACAGGGAACTACGAGCAGTACTTC
CAIGTGNYEQYF
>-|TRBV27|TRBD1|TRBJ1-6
TGTGCCAGCAGTTTAAGGGGACAGGGTTCACCCCTCCACTTT
CASSLRGQGSPLHF
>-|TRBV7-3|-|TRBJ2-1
TGTGCCAGCAGCTTAAGAGGGGGTTACCCCTCCTACAATGAGCAGTTCTTC
CASSLRGGYPSYNEQFF
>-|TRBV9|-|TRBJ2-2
TGTGCCAGCAGCGTAGCTACGAGGTTCGGGGAGCTGTTTTTT
CASSVATRFGELFF
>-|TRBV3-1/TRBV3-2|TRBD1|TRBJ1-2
TGTGCCAGCAGCCAAGCGGGACAGGGGGCCTATGGCTACACCTTC
CASSQAGQGAYGYTF
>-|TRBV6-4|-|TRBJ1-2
TGTGCCAGCAGTGCCGGACGAGGAGGTGGCTACACCTTC
CASSAGRGGGYTF